Following are 25 T cell receptor beta chains from one sample sequenced in a study of shared clonotypes between healthy human individuals. Sequencing was performed with immunoSEQ multiplex PCR; in TCRdb, only in-frame clones are kept and a portion is missing. The sample contains millions of clones, over 85% of which appear only once. The sequenced material came from naive CD4+ T cells sorted from blood. The subset: CD45RA+ positively selected. The receptors were gathered from a man aged 18 to 30 in good health.

V gene TRBV6-1 combines with J gene TRBJ1-2; D is possibly TRBD1 (5 bases). The CDR3 consists of 14 residues. V lost 2 bases and J lost 7, with 14 bases in between. Germline V gives CDR1 MNHNS, CDR2 SASEGT. The CDR3 is CASSELGGISGYTF. The CDR3 DNA reads TGTGCCAGCAGTGAATTGGGGGGGATTAGTGGCTACACCTTC.

This chain links TRBV6-1 with TRBJ1-1; D unresolved. The CDR3 loop spans 13 amino acids. The V end lost 5 bases, the J end lost 5 bases, and 12 bases lay between the germline ends. The germline gives CDR1 MNHNS, CDR2 SASEGT. The CDR3 DNA is TGTGCCAGCAGTTGGACTGGTGGTACTGAAGCTTTCTTT. Its protein product is CASSWTGGTEAFF.

As regards this clone: Other nucleotide sequences from this sample produce the same CDR3. This sequence joins TRBV6-5 and TRBJ2-7, with 10 bases fitting TRBD2. The germline gives CDR1 MNHEY, CDR2 SVGAGI. CDR3 length equals 15 residues. The trim removed 2 bases at V and 2 bases at J, leaving 3 bases unmatched. CDR3 in DNA: TGTGCCAGCAGTTACAGTCTAGCGGGGGCCTACGAGCAGTACTTC. Its translation is CASSYSLAGAYEQYF.

The chain couples TRBV29-1 to TRBJ2-4; 12 nucleotides align to TRBD2. The CDR3 sequence is 19 residues long. V trimming: 5 bases; J trimming: 0 bases; junction bases outside the gene matches: 14. CDR1 SQVTM and CDR2 ANQGSEA come from the germline V gene. The CDR3 sequence is CSVTLQTSGRELAKNIQYF. CDR3 DNA sequence: TGCAGCGTTACACTACAGACTAGCGGGAGAGAGCTAGCCAAAAACATTCAGTACTTC.

CDR3 DNA sequence: TGTGCCACCGTTCTGGACAGGGACGGCTATGGCTACACCTTC. It specifies CATVLDRDGYGYTF. The chain is built from TRBV6-1 and TRBJ1-2; 8 bases map to TRBD1. This CDR3 comprises 14 residues. In germline, CDR1 is MNHNS, CDR2 SASEGT. V was clipped by 10 bases and J by 4 bases; unmatched bases: 11.

The chain employs TRBV30 and TRBJ2-2; unclear D gene. The germline CDR1 and CDR2 sequences are GTSNPN and SVGIG (reference sequence). The V and J ends lost 4 bases and 0 bases respectively, with 3 bases between them. There are 12 residues in the CDR3. The CDR3 region has the DNA TGTGCCTGGACCTCGAACACCGGGGAGCTGTTTTTT. This codes for CAWTSNTGELFF.

CDR3 in DNA: TGTGCCAGCAGTGAGGGGTTACTGGAGACCCAGTACTTC. This translates into CASSEGLLETQYF. The chain recombines TRBV6-5 with TRBJ2-5; either TRBD1 or TRBD2 may fit D (5 bases each). Trimming shortened V by 5 bases and J by 5 bases, and 12 bases separated the two germline ends. This CDR3 has 13 amino acids. Per germline, CDR1 MNHEY and CDR2 SVGAGI.

The chain uses TRBV15 and TRBJ2-5; D gene uncertain. Trimming left V 0 bases short and J 8 bases short, with 7 bases between. In germline, CDR1 is LNHNV, CDR2 YYDKDF (reference sequence). The CDR3 covers 12 residues. CDR3 in amino acids: CATSRDLRTQYF. Written as DNA, the CDR3 is TGTGCCACCAGCAGAGATCTAAGAACCCAGTACTTC.

Worth noting for this clone: The same CDR3 arises from other DNA sequences in this sample as well. The CDR3 coding sequence is TGTGCCAGCAGCTTGGGGCAGGGAACTAATGAAAAACTGTTTTTT. This translates into CASSLGQGTNEKLFF. The genes are TRBV5-8 and TRBJ1-4; D may be TRBD1 (5 bases). CDR1 SGHTS and CDR2 YDEGEE come from the germline V gene. The CDR3 spans 15 residues. V lost 0 bases, J lost 1 base, and 7 bases lay in between. Complete variable domain (other parts from reference TRBV5-8 and TRBJ1-4): EAGVTQSPTHLIKTRGQQATLRCSPISGHTSVYWYQQALGLGLQFLLWYDEGEERNRGNFPPRFSGRQFPNYSSELNVNALELEDSALYLCASSLGQGTNEKLFFGSGTQLSVL.

This clone was counted a few times. The V call is TRBV28, the J call TRBJ1-1; D possibly corresponds to TRBD1 (6 bases). The ends were cut back, 3 bases at V and 8 bases at J, with 10 bases in the middle. Germline V gene data show CDR1 as MDHEN and CDR2 as SYDVKM. The CDR3 sequence is 12 residues long. CDR3 amino acids: CASSLFTGEAFF. For the CDR3, the DNA is TGTGCCAGCAGTTTGTTCACAGGGGAAGCTTTCTTT.

This clone was counted once. This may be a read error, as it is one base from a much larger clone. V and J are TRBV2 and TRBJ2-2; no clear D gene. Germline V gives CDR1 SNHLY, CDR2 FYNNEI. V gave up 6 bases and J gave up 3 bases, with 5 bases separating them. The CDR3 is 12 amino acids. CDR3 residues: CASRWDTGELFF. The CDR3 nucleotides read TGTGCCAGCAGATGGGACACCGGGGAGCTGTTTTTT.

This clone was seen only once. The chain joins TRBV5-6 to TRBJ2-1; D is perhaps TRBD2 (6 bases). Per germline, CDR1 SGHDT and CDR2 YYEEEE. The CDR3 length is 13 residues. Trimming took 3 bases from V and 3 from J, leaving 7 bases between them. The CDR3 DNA follows: TGTGCCAGCAGCTGGGACTTCTACAATGAGCAGTTCTTC. Amino acid sequence: CASSWDFYNEQFF. Full variable domain (remainder filled in from reference TRBV5-6 and TRBJ2-1): DAGVTQSPTHLIKTRGQQVTLRCSPKSGHDTVSWYQQALGQGPQFIFQYYEEEERQRGNFPDRFSGHQFPNYSSELNVNALLLGDSALYLCASSWDFYNEQFFGPGTRLTVL.

This clone was seen once. The chain carries TRBV9 and TRBJ1-5; TRBD1 matches at 8 bases. Germline trimming cut 2 bases from V and 0 bases from J; bases unmatched to any gene: 4. The CDR3 runs to 16 residues. The germline gives CDR1 SGDLS, CDR2 YYNGEE. The CDR3 loop is CASSVGGQDSNQPQHF. CDR3 nucleotides: TGTGCCAGCAGCGTTGGGGGACAGGATAGCAATCAGCCCCAGCATTTT.

Points on this clone: Additional DNA sequences in this sample encode the identical CDR3. This rearrangement joins TRBV12-5 to TRBJ2-5, with D possibly TRBD1 on 7 matching bases. The CDR3 is made up of 13 amino acids. V shed 2 bases and J shed 5 bases, with 9 bases lying between them. Germline CDR1 LGHNT, CDR2 FRNRAP. CDR3 DNA sequence: TGTGCTAGTGGTTTGTCAGGGGGGGAGACCCAGTACTTC. This sequence encodes CASGLSGGETQYF.

This clone was seen once. The chain links TRBV5-6 to TRBJ2-2, with 8 bases matching TRBD1. The V segment lost 3 bases and the J segment 7 bases; nucleotides outside the gene matches: 2. CDR3 length equals 13 residues. The germline V gene has CDR1 SGHDT and CDR2 YYEEEE. CDR3 amino acids: CASSSGGHGELFF. In DNA form, the CDR3 reads TGTGCCAGCAGCTCAGGGGGCCACGGGGAGCTGTTTTTT.

The rearrangement links TRBV5-1 to TRBJ2-6; the D gene is possibly TRBD2 (7 bases). CDR3 length: 17 amino acids. Germline CDR1 is SGHRS and CDR2 is YFSETQ. The germline V and J ends were trimmed by 3 bases and 0 bases, with 13 bases remaining between them. The CDR3 spells CASSSAGASSGANVLTF. The CDR3 bases are TGCGCCAGCAGCTCGGCGGGGGCCAGCTCTGGGGCCAACGTCCTGACTTTC.

The rearrangement joins TRBV11-2 to TRBJ2-7; TRBD1 aligns across 7 bases. The CDR3 covers 15 residues. J was trimmed by 2 bases and V by 4 bases; bases with no gene match: 8. Germline V lookup: CDR1 SGHAT, CDR2 FQNNGV. In DNA, the CDR3 is TGTGCCAGCAGCTCCGAGACAGGGCCCACCTACGAGCAGTACTTC. As protein: CASSSETGPTYEQYF.

This clone was recorded only once. The V and J genes are TRBV25-1 and TRBJ1-2, with D possibly matching TRBD1 (6 bases). The CDR3 spans 15 residues. The germline gives CDR1 MGHDK, CDR2 SYGVNS. V was trimmed by 0 bases and J by 4 bases, leaving 12 bases between them. The CDR3 nucleotides are TGTGCCAGCAGTGAATATACGGGGGCCAGCTATGGCTACACCTTC. This codes for CASSEYTGASYGYTF.

V is TRBV19 and J is TRBJ2-5; D is ambiguous. The ends were cut back, 2 bases at V and 2 bases at J, with 6 bases in the middle. Germline CDR1 and CDR2: LNHDA and SQIVND (reference sequence). The CDR3 extends over 13 amino acids. For the CDR3, the DNA is TGTGCCAGTAGTATAACCAAACAAGAGACCCAGTACTTC. Translated, it gives CASSITKQETQYF.

This chain joins TRBV9 and TRBJ2-3; D gene ambiguous. This CDR3 is built from 15 residues. The V end was cut by 1 base, the J end by 0 bases, with 9 bases between. CDR1 is SGDLS, CDR2 YYNGEE, per germline. CDR3 in amino acids: CASSVFRGSTDTQYF. The CDR3 DNA follows: TGTGCCAGCAGCGTATTCCGCGGTAGCACAGATACGCAGTATTTT.

Note on this clone: Other DNA sequences within the sample encode an identical CDR3. This CDR3 reads CASSSSFGGNEQFF. The CDR3, as DNA: TGTGCCAGCAGCTCCTCGTTCGGCGGTAATGAGCAGTTCTTC. The chain couples TRBV7-2 to TRBJ2-1; the D is unclear. The length of the CDR3 is 14 residues. The germline gives CDR1 SGHTA, CDR2 FQGNSA. Trimming removed 4 bases at V and 7 bases at J, with 14 bases between.

This clone was recorded only once. The rearrangement uses TRBV7-9 and TRBJ2-1; 16 positions match TRBD2. The V and J ends lost 4 bases and 10 bases, in that order; junction bases with no gene match: 7. This CDR3 has 16 residues. Germline values: CDR1 SEHNR, CDR2 FQNEAQ (reference sequence). For the CDR3, the DNA is TGTGCCAGCAGCTCAGGGACTAGCGGGAGGGCGGGGGAGCAGTTCTTC. Amino acid sequence: CASSSGTSGRAGEQFF.

The chain recombines TRBV19 with TRBJ2-7; TRBD1 is a possible D gene (6 bases). This CDR3 spans 15 amino acids. Germline CDR1 and CDR2: LNHDA and SQIVND (reference sequence). The ends were cut back, 3 bases at V and 2 bases at J, with 14 bases in the middle. CDR3 in DNA: TGTGCCAGTAGTATCGAAACGGGACACCCCTACGAGCAGTACTTC. It specifies CASSIETGHPYEQYF.

The chain couples TRBV5-1 to TRBJ2-5; D call uncertain. This CDR3 region has 14 residues. V shed 2 bases and J shed 4 bases, with 12 bases lying between them. The germline V gene has CDR1 SGHRS and CDR2 YFSETQ. The CDR3 DNA follows: TGCGCCAGCAGCTTAACCCCCTCCCCAGAGACCCAGTACTTC. Translated, it gives CASSLTPSPETQYF. Full variable domain (missing parts from reference TRBV5-1 and TRBJ2-5): KAGVTQTPRYLIKTRGQQVTLSCSPISGHRSVSWYQQTPGQGLQFLFEYFSETQRNKGNFPGRFSGRQFSNSRSEMNVSTLELGDSALYLCASSLTPSPETQYFGPGTRLLVL.

This sequence joins TRBV30 and TRBJ2-7, with D possibly TRBD1 on 5 matching bases. The CDR3 has 12 residues. Trimming left V 7 bases short and J 1 base short, with 11 bases between. Germline CDR1 and CDR2: GTSNPN and SVGIG (reference sequence). CDR3 nucleotides: TGTGCCTCAAGCAGGGATTCCTACGAGCAGTACTTC. It yields the protein CASSRDSYEQYF.